Listed below are T cell receptor beta chains from one sample, sequenced in a study of cytomegalovirus exposure and HLA in healthy donors. Profiled with immunoSEQ multiplex PCR; TCRdb holds only in-frame clones, not every one. The sample holds around 140,000 clones, around 90% seen once. The specimen was PBMCs. These receptor sequences come from a man younger than 30 in good health and CMV-seropositive. Both conserved end residues are part of each CDR3. Each record gives: V gene, clone size, CDR3 length, D gene, J gene, CDR3 protein, CDR3 DNA. The D gene is left open where the match is weak. Not every row has a clone size; where given, it reads once, few, many or a size class.

v_call: TRBV9; clone_size: .; cdr3_length: 16; d_call: TRBD2; j_call: TRBJ2-3; cdr3_aa: CASSVDAGGPADTQYF; cdr3_nt: TGTGCCAGCAGCGTAGACGCGGGAGGGCCCGCAGATACGCAGTATTTT
v_call: TRBV6-5; clone_size: .; cdr3_length: 13; d_call: .; j_call: TRBJ1-3; cdr3_aa: CASNPRDGNTIYF; cdr3_nt: TGTGCCAGCAACCCCCGGGATGGAAACACCATATATTTT
v_call: TRBV9; clone_size: few; cdr3_length: 15; d_call: .; j_call: TRBJ2-7; cdr3_aa: CASSPQTGRSYEQYF; cdr3_nt: TGTGCCAGCAGCCCTCAGACAGGGAGGTCCTACGAGCAGTACTTC
v_call: TRBV25-1; clone_size: once; cdr3_length: 16; d_call: .; j_call: TRBJ2-3; cdr3_aa: CASSEYFFQEADTQYF; cdr3_nt: TGTGCCAGCAGTGAATATTTTTTCCAAGAAGCGGATACGCAGTATTTT
v_call: TRBV9; clone_size: .; cdr3_length: 13; d_call: .; j_call: TRBJ2-7; cdr3_aa: CASSASQGREQYF; cdr3_nt: TGTGCCAGCAGCGCCTCACAGGGCCGAGAGCAGTACTTC
v_call: TRBV6-6; clone_size: once; cdr3_length: 14; d_call: .; j_call: TRBJ2-1; cdr3_aa: CASSSSDANNEQFF; cdr3_nt: TGTGCCAGCAGCTCTAGCGACGCGAACAATGAGCAGTTCTTC
v_call: TRBV18; clone_size: .; cdr3_length: 15; d_call: .; j_call: TRBJ2-6; cdr3_aa: CASSPPRSGANVLTF; cdr3_nt: TGTGCCAGCTCACCACCCCGCTCTGGGGCCAACGTCCTGACTTTC
v_call: TRBV5-6; clone_size: .; cdr3_length: 14; d_call: TRBD2; j_call: TRBJ2-5; cdr3_aa: CASSSGGAQETQYF; cdr3_nt: TGTGCCAGCAGCTCCGGGGGGGCCCAAGAGACCCAGTACTTC
v_call: TRBV7-9; clone_size: .; cdr3_length: 16; d_call: TRBD1; j_call: TRBJ2-3; cdr3_aa: CASSEGQGPATDTQYF; cdr3_nt: TGTGCCAGCAGCGAGGGACAGGGCCCCGCCACAGATACGCAGTATTTT
v_call: TRBV30; clone_size: .; cdr3_length: 13; d_call: .; j_call: TRBJ1-1; cdr3_aa: CAWSVAGNTEAFF; cdr3_nt: TGTGCCTGGAGTGTAGCGGGAAATACTGAAGCTTTCTTT
v_call: TRBV7-6; clone_size: .; cdr3_length: 15; d_call: .; j_call: TRBJ1-1; cdr3_aa: CASSSSRGSNTEAFF; cdr3_nt: TGTGCCAGCAGCTCCTCGCGGGGCTCGAACACTGAAGCTTTCTTT
v_call: TRBV7-7; clone_size: .; cdr3_length: 13; d_call: .; j_call: TRBJ2-1; cdr3_aa: CASSSAKGNEQFF; cdr3_nt: TGTGCTAGCAGCTCCGCCAAGGGGAATGAGCAGTTCTTC
v_call: TRBV27; clone_size: .; cdr3_length: 15; d_call: TRBD2; j_call: TRBJ2-7; cdr3_aa: CASSLSGGSWKGQYF; cdr3_nt: TGTGCCAGCAGTTTATCTGGCGGGAGTTGGAAAGGGCAGTACTTC
v_call: TRBV12-5; clone_size: .; cdr3_length: 15; d_call: .; j_call: TRBJ2-1; cdr3_aa: CASGPAGTFYNEQFF; cdr3_nt: TGTGCTAGTGGTCCGGCCGGGACTTTCTACAATGAGCAGTTCTTC
v_call: TRBV19; clone_size: .; cdr3_length: 14; d_call: TRBD1; j_call: TRBJ1-4; cdr3_aa: CASSTGQNNEKLFF; cdr3_nt: TGTGCCAGTAGTACGGGACAGAATAATGAAAAACTGTTTTTT
v_call: TRBV6-6; clone_size: .; cdr3_length: 15; d_call: .; j_call: TRBJ2-2; cdr3_aa: CASSHTGVDTGELFF; cdr3_nt: TGTGCCAGCAGCCATACCGGAGTGGACACCGGGGAGCTGTTTTTT
v_call: TRBV5-1; clone_size: .; cdr3_length: 14; d_call: .; j_call: TRBJ2-7; cdr3_aa: CASSLARSSYEQYF; cdr3_nt: TGCGCCAGCAGCTTGGCTAGGAGCTCCTACGAGCAGTACTTC
v_call: TRBV25-1; clone_size: .; cdr3_length: 13; d_call: .; j_call: TRBJ2-7; cdr3_aa: CASIGDSFHEQYF; cdr3_nt: TGTGCCAGCATCGGGGACTCGTTCCACGAGCAGTACTTC
v_call: TRBV6-1; clone_size: .; cdr3_length: 15; d_call: TRBD1; j_call: TRBJ2-1; cdr3_aa: CASSYTGEGSNEQFF; cdr3_nt: TGTGCCAGCAGCTACACAGGGGAAGGAAGCAATGAGCAGTTCTTC
v_call: TRBV6-1; clone_size: .; cdr3_length: 15; d_call: TRBD2; j_call: TRBJ2-1; cdr3_aa: CASSEQREAYNEQFF; cdr3_nt: TGTGCCAGCAGTGAACAGCGGGAGGCATACAATGAGCAGTTCTTC
v_call: TRBV30; clone_size: .; cdr3_length: 15; d_call: .; j_call: TRBJ2-7; cdr3_aa: CAWTSEGQPNYEQYF; cdr3_nt: TGTGCCTGGACTTCGGAGGGACAGCCTAACTACGAGCAGTACTTC
v_call: TRBV25-1; clone_size: .; cdr3_length: 16; d_call: TRBD1; j_call: TRBJ2-6; cdr3_aa: CVSSGQGHPGANVLTF; cdr3_nt: TGTGTCAGCAGCGGACAGGGGCATCCTGGGGCCAACGTCCTGACTTTC
v_call: TRBV2; clone_size: .; cdr3_length: 14; d_call: TRBD2; j_call: TRBJ2-5; cdr3_aa: CASITTSGPGTQYF; cdr3_nt: TGTGCCAGCATTACGACTAGCGGTCCTGGGACCCAGTACTTC
v_call: TRBV30; clone_size: .; cdr3_length: 12; d_call: .; j_call: TRBJ2-3; cdr3_aa: CAWSLSTDTQYF; cdr3_nt: TGTGCCTGGAGTTTGAGTACAGATACGCAGTATTTT
v_call: TRBV5-1; clone_size: .; cdr3_length: 12; d_call: .; j_call: TRBJ2-7; cdr3_aa: CASKRDTYEQYF; cdr3_nt: TGCGCCAGCAAAAGGGACACCTACGAGCAGTACTTC
v_call: TRBV19; clone_size: .; cdr3_length: 15; d_call: .; j_call: TRBJ1-4; cdr3_aa: CASSIRGTTNEKLFF; cdr3_nt: TGTGCCAGTAGTATCAGGGGTACAACTAATGAAAAACTGTTTTTT
v_call: TRBV5-1; clone_size: .; cdr3_length: 15; d_call: TRBD1; j_call: TRBJ1-5; cdr3_aa: CATSETGEDGQPQHF; cdr3_nt: TGCGCAACCTCCGAGACAGGGGAAGATGGTCAGCCCCAGCATTTT
v_call: TRBV14; clone_size: .; cdr3_length: 20; d_call: TRBD1; j_call: TRBJ1-5; cdr3_aa: CASSQDLGQGKESDNQPQHF; cdr3_nt: TGTGCCAGCAGCCAAGATTTGGGACAGGGGAAAGAAAGTGACAATCAGCCCCAGCATTTT
v_call: TRBV19; clone_size: .; cdr3_length: 13; d_call: .; j_call: TRBJ2-7; cdr3_aa: CASSIRTGYEQYF; cdr3_nt: TGTGCCAGTAGTATTAGGACTGGCTACGAGCAGTACTTC
v_call: TRBV2; clone_size: few; cdr3_length: 15; d_call: .; j_call: TRBJ1-2; cdr3_aa: CASSESRGTSYGYTF; cdr3_nt: TGTGCCAGCAGTGAAAGCCGAGGCACGTCCTATGGCTACACCTTC